Listed here is a single T cell receptor (beta chain). Its antigen remains unknown. This entry is derived from a study of T cell responses to AZD1222 COVID-19 vaccine. The method was immunoSEQ multiplex PCR; TCRdb's version includes in-frame clones alone and lacks a portion of them. Of about 29,000 clones listed, 93% are singletons. Whole-study results and caveats: A rise in Spike-specific TCR breadth and depth followed two AZD1222 doses. Reportedly, nearly half the spike-specific TCRs target unmutated variant regions.

CDR1 and CDR2 from the germline V gene are KGHDR and SFDVKD. Trimming removed 1 base from V and 10 bases from J, with 10 bases in between. The CDR3 runs 13 residues. The clonotype originates from an adult in good health. The starting material was peripheral blood, obtained on day 0 of AZD1222 vaccination. This rearrangement joins TRBV24-1 to TRBJ2-1, with unresolved D. The CDR3 coding sequence is TGTGCCACCAGTGATTTCGGGCTGAGAGAGCAGTTCTTC. Protein product: CATSDFGLREQFF.